A selection of T cell receptor beta chains follows, all from one sample in a study of blood T cells in healthy people across ages. TCRdb processed the 5' RACE reads anew with MiXCR; each CDR3 protein has one entry. The sample lists roughly 2 million distinct CDR3 sequences, roughly 50% seen once, with approximately 2.1% in the top ten. The sample consisted of blood. The receptors shown here come from a woman between 35 and 50 years old in good health. Each CDR3 is given with its conserved first and last residue. Each record gives: V gene, J gene, clone size, CDR3 protein. The listing skips clone size in some rows; elsewhere it reads once, few, many or a size class.

>TRBV29-1|TRBJ2-3|few
CSVEGTSGGTDTQYF
>TRBV10-3|TRBJ2-7|many
CAISDGQLNPEQYF
>TRBV4-3|TRBJ2-4|-
CASSQDFRGFGDIQYF
>TRBV7-2|TRBJ2-7|-
CASTRDPVGNEQYF
>TRBV28|TRBJ2-5|few
CASSLSGQGDSETQYF
>TRBV20-1|TRBJ2-5|-
CSAPTGTRMAQYF
>TRBV6-6|TRBJ2-5|-
CASSYSISGETQYF
>TRBV25-1|TRBJ1-2|-
CASSEKVAGGYTF
>TRBV4-3|TRBJ2-3|-
CASSHHRLADRRTDTQYF
>TRBV20-1|TRBJ2-5|-
CSARTGTPEYQETQYF
>TRBV12-3/TRBV12-4|TRBJ1-4|few
CASSLKSEKLFF
>TRBV20-1|TRBJ1-2|few
CSAPSGLNYGYTF
>TRBV29-1|TRBJ1-1|-
CSVEDLRAGVGGVTEAFF
>TRBV7-8|TRBJ2-5|-
CASSLASGVGPETQYF
>TRBV20-1|TRBJ2-1|-
CSATLAGLYNEQFF
>TRBV27|TRBJ1-4|-
CASSLTVKGGPALNEKLFF